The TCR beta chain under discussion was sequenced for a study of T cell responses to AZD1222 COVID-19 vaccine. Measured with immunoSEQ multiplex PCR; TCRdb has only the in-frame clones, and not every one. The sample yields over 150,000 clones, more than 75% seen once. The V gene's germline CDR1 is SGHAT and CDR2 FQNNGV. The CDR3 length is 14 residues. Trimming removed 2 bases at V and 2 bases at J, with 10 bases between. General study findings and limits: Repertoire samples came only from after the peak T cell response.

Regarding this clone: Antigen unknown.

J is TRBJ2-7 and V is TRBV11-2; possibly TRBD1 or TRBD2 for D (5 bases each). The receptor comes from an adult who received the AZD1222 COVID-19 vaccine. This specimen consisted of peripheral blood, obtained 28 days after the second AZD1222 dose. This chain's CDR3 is CASSLRDGPYEQYF. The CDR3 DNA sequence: TGTGCCAGCAGCTTACGGGACGGACCCTACGAGCAGTACTTC.